Included here is one TCR beta chain sequence, with context. The antigen remains unidentified. The CDR3 is 15 residues long. Germline CDR1 is MNHEY and CDR2 is SMNVEV (reference sequence). Trimming stripped 5 bases from V and 2 bases from J, with 10 bases between. CD45RO-negative, CCR7-selected cells formed the naive CD8 fraction, which excluded terminally differentiated effector memory CD45RA+ cells. This record belongs to a study of shared clonotypes between healthy human individuals. About the research overall: The study enrolled two women and a few men aged 18 to 49. Study-wide results and caveats: The expectation was that sequencing depth would affect clonotype sharing among donors. Estimated richness values were generally larger in naive subsets than in memory subsets.

Deep was the level used in running the assay. This table comes from immunoSEQ multiplex PCR, and its TCRdb copy is limited to in-frame clones, with some not included. This table has 560,000 or so clones, roughly 95% appearing once. Material for sequencing was naive CD8+ T cells sorted from blood. This chain uses TRBV27 with TRBJ2-6; no firm D call. The sequence was obtained from a woman younger than 45 in good health. The CDR3 loop is CASSPERAGANVLTF. CDR3 DNA: TGTGCCAGCAGTCCCGAAAGGGCTGGGGCCAACGTCCTGACTTTC.